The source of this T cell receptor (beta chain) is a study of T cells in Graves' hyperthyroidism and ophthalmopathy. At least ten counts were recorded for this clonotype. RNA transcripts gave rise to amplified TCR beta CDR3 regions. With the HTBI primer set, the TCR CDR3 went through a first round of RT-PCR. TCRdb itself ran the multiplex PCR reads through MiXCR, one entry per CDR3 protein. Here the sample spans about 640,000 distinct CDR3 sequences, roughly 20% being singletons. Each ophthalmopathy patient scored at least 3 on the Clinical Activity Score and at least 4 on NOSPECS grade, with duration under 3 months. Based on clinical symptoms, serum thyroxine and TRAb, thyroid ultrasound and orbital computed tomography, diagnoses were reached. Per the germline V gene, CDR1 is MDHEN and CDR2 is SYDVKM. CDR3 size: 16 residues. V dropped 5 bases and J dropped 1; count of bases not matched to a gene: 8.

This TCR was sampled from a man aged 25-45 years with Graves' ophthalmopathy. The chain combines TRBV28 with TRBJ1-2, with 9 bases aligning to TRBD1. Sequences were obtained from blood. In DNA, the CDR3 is TGTGCCAGCAGTCCGGACAGGGGACTAAATAACTATGGCTACACCTTC. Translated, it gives CASSPDRGLNNYGYTF.